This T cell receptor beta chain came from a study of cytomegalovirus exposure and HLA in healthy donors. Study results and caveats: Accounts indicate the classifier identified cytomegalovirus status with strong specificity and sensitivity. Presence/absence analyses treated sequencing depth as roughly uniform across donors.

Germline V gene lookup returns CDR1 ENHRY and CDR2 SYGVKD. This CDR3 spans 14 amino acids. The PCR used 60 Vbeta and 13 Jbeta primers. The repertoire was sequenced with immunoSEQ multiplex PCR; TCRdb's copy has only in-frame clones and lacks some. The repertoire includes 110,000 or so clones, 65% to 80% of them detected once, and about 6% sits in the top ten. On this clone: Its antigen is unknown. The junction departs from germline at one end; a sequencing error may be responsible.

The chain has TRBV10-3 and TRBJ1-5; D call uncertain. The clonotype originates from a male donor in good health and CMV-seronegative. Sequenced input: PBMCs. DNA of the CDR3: TGTGCCATCAGTATTCAGTATAGCAATCAGCCCCCGCATTTT. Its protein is CAISIQYSNQPPHF.